The 13 T cell receptor beta chains listed next were all sequenced from one sample in a study of shared clonotypes between healthy human individuals. Data came from immunoSEQ multiplex PCR; TCRdb stores just in-frame clones and leaves some out. The sample gives 850,000 to 1,100,000 clones, about 80% of which show up once; more than 0.85% is in the top ten. Sequencing was performed on memory CD4+ T cells from PBMCs. Subset denoted: CD45RA-negative fraction. Every receptor here comes from a man between 18 and 35 years old in good health. Some clones in this sample may be carry-over from other donors' samples.

This rearrangement joins TRBV29-1 to TRBJ2-3, with D possibly being TRBD1 (6 bases). CDR3 length equals 15 residues. V was clipped by 3 bases and J by 0 bases, with 13 bases between them. Germline loops: CDR1 SQVTM, CDR2 ANQGSEA. The chain's CDR3 is CSVDGGRVSTDTQYF. The CDR3 DNA is TGCAGCGTTGATGGGGGCAGGGTCAGCACAGATACGCAGTATTTT.

The V gene is TRBV6-6, the J gene TRBJ1-3; 7 bases align to TRBD1. The CDR3 is made up of 15 amino acids. V lost 5 bases, J lost 4 bases, and 8 bases stayed unmatched. The germline CDR1 and CDR2 sequences are MNHNY and SVGAGI (reference sequence). The CDR3 reads CASSPPTGSGNTIYF. As DNA, the CDR3 is TGTGCCAGCAGTCCACCGACAGGGTCCGGAAACACCATATATTTT.

The chain is built from TRBV29-1 and TRBJ1-2; 7 positions match TRBD1. This CDR3 comprises 13 residues. In germline, CDR1 is SQVTM, CDR2 ANQGSEA. The junction had 5 bases not matched to a gene; V was cut back by 0 bases and J by 7 bases. The CDR3: CSVEDTGVGGYTF. CDR3 sequence (DNA): TGCAGCGTTGAAGATACAGGGGTGGGTGGCTACACCTTC.

The chain recombines TRBV14 with TRBJ2-1; TRBD1 is a possible D gene (5 bases). Germline values: CDR1 SGHDN, CDR2 FVKESK. CDR3 length equals 15 residues. V lost 4 bases and J 9 bases, leaving 19 bases between the germline ends. The CDR3 protein is CASSLQGQGFGEQFF. The CDR3 DNA is TGTGCCAGCAGCCTCCAGGGCCAAGGGTTTGGTGAGCAGTTCTTC.

The chain recombines TRBV27 with TRBJ2-3; D call uncertain. This CDR3 region has 12 residues. The germline gives CDR1 MNHEY, CDR2 SMNVEV (reference sequence). V dropped 6 bases and J dropped 0 bases, with 4 bases sitting between them. This CDR3 reads CASSLSTDTQYF. The CDR3 bases are TGTGCCAGCAGCCTAAGCACAGATACGCAGTATTTT.

This rearrangement joins TRBV7-9 to TRBJ2-2; TRBD2 aligns across 11 bases. The germline V gene encodes CDR1 SEHNR and CDR2 FQNEAQ (reference sequence). The J segment lost 3 bases and the V segment lost 5 bases, leaving 2 bases of the junction unmatched. The CDR3 consists of 15 residues. The chain's CDR3 is CASSMGLADTGELFF. CDR3 nucleotide sequence: TGTGCCAGCAGCATGGGACTAGCGGACACCGGGGAGCTGTTTTTT.

The chain has TRBV5-5 and TRBJ2-5; D is possibly TRBD2 (6 bases). This CDR3 contains 15 residues. V lost 0 bases and J 2 bases, leaving 11 bases between the germline ends. The germline gives CDR1 SGHKS, CDR2 YYEKEE (reference sequence). CDR3 residues: CASSLAGAGQETQYF. CDR3 DNA: TGTGCCAGCAGCTTGGCTGGGGCGGGGCAAGAGACCCAGTACTTC.

This sequence joins TRBV10-3 and TRBJ2-7, with D possibly called TRBD1 or TRBD2 (6 bases each). Germline CDR1 ENHRY, CDR2 SYGVKD. This CDR3 has 14 amino acids. The V end lost 0 bases, the J end lost 6 bases, and 12 bases lay between the germline ends. The DNA of the CDR3 is TGTGCCATCAGTGAGTCAGCAGAGGGGGGCGAGCAGTACTTC. Translated, it gives CAISESAEGGEQYF.

The chain couples TRBV11-2 to TRBJ2-3, with D possibly TRBD1 on 5 matching bases. The CDR3 totals 14 residues. Trimming shortened V by 0 bases and J by 2 bases, and 6 bases separated the two germline ends. Germline loops: CDR1 SGHAT, CDR2 FQNNGV. The CDR3: CASSLDRATDTQYF. The DNA for the CDR3 is TGTGCCAGCAGCTTAGACAGGGCCACAGATACGCAGTATTTT.

V gene TRBV28 combines with J gene TRBJ2-3; TRBD2 matches 9 bases. CDR3 size: 16 residues. V was pared by 7 bases and J by 4 bases, with 12 bases of the junction left unmatched. Germline V CDR1 and CDR2: MDHEN, SYDVKM. CDR3 sequence (DNA): TGTGCCAGCAACTCCCAGGGGCGGGAGGGTTCAGATACGCAGTATTTT. Its protein is CASNSQGREGSDTQYF.

This clone has only one observation. The J gene is TRBJ1-3, the V gene TRBV11-3, with TRBD1 matching over 7 bases. Germline V CDR1 and CDR2: SGHNT, YENEEA. The CDR3 spans 14 residues. V lost 5 bases, J lost 4 bases, and 5 bases stayed unmatched. The CDR3, as DNA: TGTGCCAGCAGCCCCGGGACAGTCGGAAACACCATATATTTT. It translates to CASSPGTVGNTIYF.

The chain has TRBV19 and TRBJ2-6; unclear D gene. Germline lookup yields CDR1 LNHDA and CDR2 SQIVND (reference sequence). V lost 10 bases, J lost 0 bases, and 7 bases lay in between. The CDR3 has 13 amino acids. The CDR3 sequence is CATKNSGANVLTF. The CDR3, as DNA: TGTGCCACTAAAAACTCTGGGGCCAACGTCCTGACTTTC.

The chain employs TRBV5-1 and TRBJ1-2, with D maybe TRBD1 (6 bases). The CDR3 has 15 residues. Germline V gene lookup returns CDR1 SGHRS and CDR2 YFSETQ. Between the trimmed V and J ends, which lost 4 bases and 14 bases, there was a span of 27 bases. CDR3 coding DNA: TGCGCCAGCAGCCCAGACAATTTCGACAGGAGTAGGGAAACCTTC. Amino acid sequence: CASSPDNFDRSRETF.